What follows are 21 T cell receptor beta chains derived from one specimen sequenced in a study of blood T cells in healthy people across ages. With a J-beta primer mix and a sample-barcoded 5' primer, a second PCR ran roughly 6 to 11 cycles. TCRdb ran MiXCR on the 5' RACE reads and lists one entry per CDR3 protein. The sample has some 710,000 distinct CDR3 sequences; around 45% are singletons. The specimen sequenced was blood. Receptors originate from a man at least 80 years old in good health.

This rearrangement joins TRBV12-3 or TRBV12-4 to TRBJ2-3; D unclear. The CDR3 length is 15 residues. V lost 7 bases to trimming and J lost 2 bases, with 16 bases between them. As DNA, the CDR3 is TGTGCCAGCATAAAAGGTTGGGCCCTCACAGATACGCAGTATTTT. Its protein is CASIKGWALTDTQYF.

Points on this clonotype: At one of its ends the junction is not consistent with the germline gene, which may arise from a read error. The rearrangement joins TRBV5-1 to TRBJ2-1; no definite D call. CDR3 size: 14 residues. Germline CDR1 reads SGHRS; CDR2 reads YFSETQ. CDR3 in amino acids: CASILAMGFDEQFF. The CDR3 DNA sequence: TGCGCCAGCATCTTGGCCATGGGTTTCGATGAGCAGTTCTTC.

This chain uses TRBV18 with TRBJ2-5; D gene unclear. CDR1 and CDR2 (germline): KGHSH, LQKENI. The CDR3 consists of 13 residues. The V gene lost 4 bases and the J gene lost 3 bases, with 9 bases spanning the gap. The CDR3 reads CASSLGMKETQYF. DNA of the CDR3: TGTGCCAGCTCACTGGGGATGAAAGAGACCCAGTACTTC.

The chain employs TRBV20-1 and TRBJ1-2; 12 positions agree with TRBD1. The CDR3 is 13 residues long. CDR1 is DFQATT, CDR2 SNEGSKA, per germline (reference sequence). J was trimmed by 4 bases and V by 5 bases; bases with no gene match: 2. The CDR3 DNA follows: TGCAGTGCTGGGACAGGGGGCCCCTATGGCTACACCTTC. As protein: CSAGTGGPYGYTF.

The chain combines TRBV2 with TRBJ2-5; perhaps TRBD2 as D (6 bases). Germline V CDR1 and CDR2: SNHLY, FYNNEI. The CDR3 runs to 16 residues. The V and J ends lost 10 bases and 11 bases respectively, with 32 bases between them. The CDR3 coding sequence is TGTGCCACCGGCAGCGAGACTAGATTCTCCTACAATGAGCAGTACTTC. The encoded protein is CATGSETRFSYNEQYF.

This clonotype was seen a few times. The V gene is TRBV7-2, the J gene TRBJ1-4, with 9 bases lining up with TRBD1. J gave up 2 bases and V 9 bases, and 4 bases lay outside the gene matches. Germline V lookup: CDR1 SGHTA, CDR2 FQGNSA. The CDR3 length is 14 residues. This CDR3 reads CASTGGPTNEKLFF. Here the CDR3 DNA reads TGTGCCAGTACAGGGGGCCCTACTAATGAAAAACTGTTTTTT.

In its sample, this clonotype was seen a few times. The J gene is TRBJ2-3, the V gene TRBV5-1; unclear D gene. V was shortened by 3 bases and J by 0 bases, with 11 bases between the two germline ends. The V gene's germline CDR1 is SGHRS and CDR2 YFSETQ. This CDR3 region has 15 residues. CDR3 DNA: TGCGCCAGCAGCTCGGACCCGATGAGCACAGATACGCAGTATTTT. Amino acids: CASSSDPMSTDTQYF.

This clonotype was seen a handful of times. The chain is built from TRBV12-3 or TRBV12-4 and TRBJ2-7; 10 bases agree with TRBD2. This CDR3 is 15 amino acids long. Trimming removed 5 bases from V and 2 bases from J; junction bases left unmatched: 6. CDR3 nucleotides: TGTGCCAGCAGTACCTGGACTAGCGGCACCTACGAGCAGTACTTC. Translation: CASSTWTSGTYEQYF.

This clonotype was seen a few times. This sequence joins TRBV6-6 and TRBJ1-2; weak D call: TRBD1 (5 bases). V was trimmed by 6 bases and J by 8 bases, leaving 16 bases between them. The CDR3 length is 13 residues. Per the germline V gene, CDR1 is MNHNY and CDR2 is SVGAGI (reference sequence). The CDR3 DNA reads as TGTGCCAGCAGCCCGGGACTCCTCTTAGGCTACACCTTC. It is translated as CASSPGLLLGYTF.

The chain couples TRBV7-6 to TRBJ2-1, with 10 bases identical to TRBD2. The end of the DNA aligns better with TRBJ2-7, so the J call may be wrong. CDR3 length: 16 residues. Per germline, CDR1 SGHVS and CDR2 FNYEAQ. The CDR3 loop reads CASSSLAGGYYNEQYF. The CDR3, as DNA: TGTGCCAGCAGTTCATTAGCGGGAGGCTATTACAATGAGCAGTACTTC.

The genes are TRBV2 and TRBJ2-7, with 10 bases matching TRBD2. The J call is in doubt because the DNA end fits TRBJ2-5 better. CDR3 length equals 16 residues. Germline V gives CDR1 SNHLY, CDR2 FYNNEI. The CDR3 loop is CASRKASGSLGETQYF. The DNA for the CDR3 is TGTGCCAGCAGGAAAGCTAGCGGGAGTCTCGGAGAGACCCAGTACTTC.

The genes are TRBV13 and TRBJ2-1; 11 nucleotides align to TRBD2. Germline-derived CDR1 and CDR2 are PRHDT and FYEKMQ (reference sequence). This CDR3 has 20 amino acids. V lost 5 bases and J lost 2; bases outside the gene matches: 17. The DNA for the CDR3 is TGTGCCAGCAGCGAAATTGGGACTAGCGGTCGCTCGGGGGCCTACAATGAGCAGTTCTTC. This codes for CASSEIGTSGRSGAYNEQFF. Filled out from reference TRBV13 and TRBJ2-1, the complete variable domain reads AAGVIQSPRHLIKEKRETATLKCYPIPRHDTVYWYQQGPGQDPQFLISFYEKMQSDKGSIPDRFSAQQFSDYHSELNMSSLELGDSALYFCASSEIGTSGRSGAYNEQFFGPGTRLTVL.

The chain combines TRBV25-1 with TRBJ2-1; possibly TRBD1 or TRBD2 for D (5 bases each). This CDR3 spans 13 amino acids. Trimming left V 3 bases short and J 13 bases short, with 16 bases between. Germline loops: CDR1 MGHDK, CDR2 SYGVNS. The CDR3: CASSDMGTETQFF. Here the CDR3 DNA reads TGTGCCAGCAGTGACATGGGGACGGAGACCCAGTTCTTC. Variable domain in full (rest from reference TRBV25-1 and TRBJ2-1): EADIYQTPRYLVIGTGKKITLECSQTMGHDKMYWYQQDPGMELHLIHYSYGVNSTEKGDLSSESTVSRIRTEHFPLTLESARPSHTSQYLCASSDMGTETQFFGPGTRLTVL.

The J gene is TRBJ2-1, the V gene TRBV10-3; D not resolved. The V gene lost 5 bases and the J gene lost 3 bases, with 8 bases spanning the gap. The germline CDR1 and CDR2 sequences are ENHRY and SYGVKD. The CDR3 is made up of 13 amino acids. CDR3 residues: CAISRNSYNEQFF. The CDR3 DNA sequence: TGTGCCATCAGTAGGAACAGCTACAATGAGCAGTTCTTC.

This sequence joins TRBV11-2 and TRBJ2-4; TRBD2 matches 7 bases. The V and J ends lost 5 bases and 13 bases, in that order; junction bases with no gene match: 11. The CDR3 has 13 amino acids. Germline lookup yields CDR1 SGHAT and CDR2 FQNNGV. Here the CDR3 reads CASSPGTTGGQYF. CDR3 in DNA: TGTGCCAGCAGCCCCGGGACGACCGGGGGGCAGTACTTC.

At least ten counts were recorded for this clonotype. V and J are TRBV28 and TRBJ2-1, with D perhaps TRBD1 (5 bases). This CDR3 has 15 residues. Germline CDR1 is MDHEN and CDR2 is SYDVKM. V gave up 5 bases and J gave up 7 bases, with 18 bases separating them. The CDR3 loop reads CASSPSSGLRNEQFF. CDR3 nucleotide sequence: TGTGCCAGCAGTCCGAGTTCAGGGCTAAGAAATGAGCAGTTCTTC.

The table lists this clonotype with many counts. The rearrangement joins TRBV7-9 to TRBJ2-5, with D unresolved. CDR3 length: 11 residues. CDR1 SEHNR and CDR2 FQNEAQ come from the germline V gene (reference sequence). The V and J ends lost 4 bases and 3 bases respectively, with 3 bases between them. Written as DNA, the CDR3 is TGTGCCAGCAGCTCAAAAGAGACCCAGTACTTC. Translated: CASSSKETQYF.

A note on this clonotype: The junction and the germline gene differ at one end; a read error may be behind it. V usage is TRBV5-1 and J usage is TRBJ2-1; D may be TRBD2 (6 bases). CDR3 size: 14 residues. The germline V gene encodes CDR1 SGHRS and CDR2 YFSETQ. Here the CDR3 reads CASSTGVSYNGQFF. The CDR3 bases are TGCGCCAGCAGCACGGGAGTTTCCTATAATGGGCAGTTCTTC.

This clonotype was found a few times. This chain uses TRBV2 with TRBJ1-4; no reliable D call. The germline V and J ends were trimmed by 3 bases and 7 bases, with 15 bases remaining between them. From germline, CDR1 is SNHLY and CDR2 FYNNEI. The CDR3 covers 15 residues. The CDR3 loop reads CASSDGRGGGEKLFF. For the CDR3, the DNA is TGTGCCAGCAGTGATGGGCGGGGAGGCGGTGAAAAACTGTTTTTT.

CDR3 bases: TGCAGTGCTAGAGTTTCACTAGTAGAGACCCAGTACTTC. Residues: CSARVSLVETQYF. The chain combines TRBV20-1 with TRBJ2-5; maybe TRBD2 (5 bases). The CDR3 has 13 residues. V dropped 1 base and J dropped 4 bases, with 10 bases sitting between them. CDR1 is DFQATT, CDR2 SNEGSKA, per germline (reference sequence).

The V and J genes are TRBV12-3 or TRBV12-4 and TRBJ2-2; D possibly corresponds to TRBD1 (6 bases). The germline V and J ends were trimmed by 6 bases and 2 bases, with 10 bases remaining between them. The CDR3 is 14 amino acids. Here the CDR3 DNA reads TGTGCCAGCAGACCACAGGGTAACACCGGGGAGCTGTTTTTT. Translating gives CASRPQGNTGELFF.